The 2 T cell receptor beta chains below all came from one sample that was sequenced in a study of STAT5B mutations in CD4+ large granular lymphocyte leukemia. Some clones are missing from TCRdb's copy, which holds only in-frame ones; the method was immunoSEQ multiplex PCR. The data contain more than 30,000 clones, over 60% of them singletons. Material: CD4+ T cells from blood buffy coats. The receptors shown here come from a human donor in good health.

The gene calls are TRBV15 and TRBJ2-3, with 16 bases fitting TRBD2. The CDR3 totals 16 residues. The ends lost 5 bases at V and 7 bases at J; junction bases unmatched: 6. Germline assignment: CDR1 LNHNV and CDR2 YYDKDF (reference sequence). In DNA form, the CDR3 reads TGTGCCACCAGCGGCGGGGGACTAGCGGGGGGGTATACGCAGTATTTT. Its translation: CATSGGGLAGGYTQYF.

The chain links TRBV4-1 to TRBJ2-7; 8 nucleotides agree with TRBD1. The CDR3 runs 16 residues. With V trimmed by 4 bases and J by 0 bases, 8 bases remained unmatched. CDR1 is MGHRA, CDR2 YSYEKL, per germline. The CDR3 DNA follows: TGCGCCAGCAGCCTCCAATGGACAGGGAGCTCCTACGAGCAGTACTTC. Its translation: CASSLQWTGSSYEQYF.